The 31 T cell receptor beta chains in this list originate from one sample, sequenced in a study of T cell responses to AZD1222 COVID-19 vaccine. TCRdb's table, derived via immunoSEQ multiplex PCR, lists solely in-frame clones and lacks some. Of approximately 130,000 clones detected, roughly 90% appear once; the ten largest clones hold approximately 6%. Specimen: peripheral blood, collected 28 days after the second AZD1222 dose. These receptors were taken from an adult who received the AZD1222 COVID-19 vaccine.

The sample holds one count of this clone. V and J are TRBV5-1 and TRBJ1-6, with 8 positions matching TRBD1. The J segment lost 10 bases and the V segment lost 4 bases, leaving 7 bases of the junction unmatched. Germline values: CDR1 SGHRS, CDR2 YFSETQ. This CDR3 spans 14 amino acids. The CDR3 is CASSGLTGESPLHF. CDR3 coding DNA: TGCGCCAGCAGCGGACTGACAGGGGAATCACCCCTCCACTTT.

Details on this clone: Other DNA sequences within the sample encode an identical CDR3. The chain uses TRBV19 and TRBJ1-5; tentative D call: TRBD1 (5 bases). Germline V gene data show CDR1 as LNHDA and CDR2 as SQIVND (reference sequence). The CDR3 runs to 14 residues. Trimming took off 4 bases at V and 0 bases at J, with 7 bases between the two ends. The CDR3 coding sequence is TGTGCCAGTAGTAGGGGGGGTAGCAATCAGCCCCAGCATTTT. It codes for CASSRGGSNQPQHF.

The V gene is TRBV30, the J gene TRBJ1-3; TRBD1 matches at 7 bases. Germline-derived CDR1 and CDR2 are GTSNPN and SVGIG (reference sequence). There are 13 residues in the CDR3. V lost 4 bases, J lost 0 bases, and 0 bases stayed unmatched. The CDR3 DNA reads TGTGCCTGGAAGGGGGCCTCTGGAAACACCATATATTTT. Its protein product is CAWKGASGNTIYF.

V is TRBV4-3 and J is TRBJ2-2, with 9 bases lining up with TRBD1. V lost 3 bases to trimming and J lost 5 bases; unmatched junction nucleotides: 10. The CDR3 spans 17 residues. Germline CDR1 reads LGHNA; CDR2 reads YSLEER. CDR3 in DNA: TGCGCCAGCAGCCAGCTTCCGGGACAGGGCAGGACCGGGGAGCTGTTTTTT. As protein: CASSQLPGQGRTGELFF.

The chain is built from TRBV2 and TRBJ1-1; no clear D gene. The CDR3 consists of 13 residues. Trimming took 7 bases from V and 4 from J, leaving 13 bases between them. Germline assignment: CDR1 SNHLY and CDR2 FYNNEI. The CDR3 reads CASTRMSGTEAFF. For the CDR3, the DNA is TGTGCCAGCACCCGAATGTCTGGCACTGAAGCTTTCTTT.

This clone was counted between two and nine times. The rearrangement uses TRBV15 and TRBJ2-6, with TRBD1 as a possible D gene (5 bases). The CDR3 runs 15 residues. Germline CDR1 is LNHNV and CDR2 is YYDKDF (reference sequence). The germline V and J ends were trimmed by 3 bases and 2 bases, with 8 bases remaining between them. CDR3 DNA sequence: TGTGCCACCAGCAGCAGCAGGGCTGGGGCCAACGTCCTGACTTTC. It translates to CATSSSRAGANVLTF. The full variable domain, rest sourced from reference TRBV15 and TRBJ2-6, is DAMVIQNPRYQVTQFGKPVTLSCSQTLNHNVMYWYQQKSSQAPKLLFHYYDKDFNNEADTPDNFQSRRPNTSFCFLDIRSPGLGDTAMYLCATSSSRAGANVLTFGAGSRLTVL.

The J gene is TRBJ1-1, the V gene TRBV20-1; the match to TRBD1 covers 10 bases. The germline gives CDR1 DFQATT, CDR2 SNEGSKA (reference sequence). Trimming removed 3 bases from V and 0 bases from J; junction bases left unmatched: 4. The CDR3 has 15 amino acids. CDR3 nucleotide sequence: TGCAGTGCTAGTCAGACAGGGGGCATGAACACTGAAGCTTTCTTT. Translating gives CSASQTGGMNTEAFF.

V usage is TRBV11-3 and J usage is TRBJ2-3; the D is unclear. This CDR3 has 14 residues. V lost 0 bases, J lost 0 bases, and 4 bases lay in between. The germline V gene has CDR1 SGHNT and CDR2 YENEEA. The CDR3 DNA sequence: TGTGCCAGCAGCTTAGACCGGAGCACAGATACGCAGTATTTT. It yields the protein CASSLDRSTDTQYF. Filled out from reference TRBV11-3 and TRBJ2-3, the complete variable domain reads EAGVVQSPRYKIIEKKQPVAFWCNPISGHNTLYWYLQNLGQGPELLIRYENEEAVDDSQLPKDRFSAERLKGVDSTLKIQPAELGDSAVYLCASSLDRSTDTQYFGPGTRLTVL.

The CDR3 coding sequence is TGTGCCAGCAGCTTAGAAAGGGTGCAGCCCCAGCATTTT. This gives the protein CASSLERVQPQHF. This chain connects TRBV7-2 to TRBJ1-5; no reliable D call. Per the germline V gene, CDR1 is SGHTA and CDR2 is FQGNSA. The CDR3 runs to 13 residues. The V gene lost 1 base and the J gene lost 7 bases, with 8 bases spanning the gap. Looking up the rest from reference TRBV7-2 and TRBJ1-5 gives the full variable domain: GAGVSQSPSNKVTEKGKDVELRCDPISGHTALYWYRQSLGQGLEFLIYFQGNSAPDKSGLPSDRFSAERTGGSVSTLTIQRTQQEDSAVYLCASSLERVQPQHFGDGTRLSIL.

The rearrangement uses TRBV6-6 and TRBJ2-7, with TRBD2 as a possible D gene (6 bases). The CDR3 has 13 amino acids. Trimming left V 6 bases short and J 3 bases short, with 12 bases between. In germline, CDR1 is MNHNY, CDR2 SVGAGI (reference sequence). CDR3 protein: CASRSGRGYEQYF. The CDR3 DNA reads as TGTGCCAGCAGATCGGGGCGGGGCTACGAGCAGTACTTC.

This chain connects TRBV7-7 to TRBJ2-5, with 12 bases that match TRBD2. The ends lost 1 base at V and 5 bases at J; junction bases unmatched: 5. The CDR3 is 16 amino acids. Looked up from germline, CDR1 is SSHAT and CDR2 is FNYEAQ (reference sequence). CDR3 nucleotides: TGTGCCAGCAGCTTAGGACTAGCGGGAGCACCGGAGACCCAGTACTTC. Encoded protein: CASSLGLAGAPETQYF.

In DNA, the CDR3 is TGCGCCAGCAGTTCCCTCCCCCGGGAGCTCACTGAAGCTTTCTTT. Its protein is CASSSLPRELTEAFF. The rearrangement uses TRBV5-1 and TRBJ1-1; unclear D gene. Trimming took 5 bases from V and 4 from J, leaving 18 bases between them. The germline gives CDR1 SGHRS, CDR2 YFSETQ. This CDR3 has 15 residues.

The genes are TRBV4-1 and TRBJ1-6; 10 nucleotides match TRBD1. The V segment lost 4 bases and the J segment 7 bases; nucleotides outside the gene matches: 4. The CDR3 sequence is 15 residues long. Per the germline V gene, CDR1 is MGHRA and CDR2 is YSYEKL. The CDR3 DNA reads TGCGCCAGCAGCCCCACGGGACAGGGGAATTCACCCCTCCACTTT. Its protein is CASSPTGQGNSPLHF.

The chain uses TRBV6-5 and TRBJ1-2, with a tentative D call TRBD1 (6 bases). The V end lost 6 bases, the J end lost 0 bases, and 14 bases lay between the germline ends. The length of the CDR3 is 15 residues. Germline values: CDR1 MNHEY, CDR2 SVGAGI. CDR3 sequence reads: CASRSPGQSNYGYTF. As DNA, the CDR3 is TGTGCCAGCAGATCCCCCGGACAGTCTAACTATGGCTACACCTTC.

The V gene is TRBV7-9, the J gene TRBJ1-5; tentatively, D is TRBD1 (5 bases). CDR3 length: 15 residues. Deletions cut 5 bases from V and 0 bases from J, with 11 bases between. CDR1 and CDR2 (germline): SEHNR, FQNEAQ (reference sequence). CDR3 residues: CASSPGPYSNQPQHF. The CDR3 nucleotides are TGTGCCAGCAGCCCGGGACCTTATAGCAATCAGCCCCAGCATTTT. The full variable domain, rest sourced from reference TRBV7-9 and TRBJ1-5, is DTGVSQNPRHKITKRGQNVTFRCDPISEHNRLYWYRQTLGQGPEFLTYFQNEAQLEKSRLLSDRFSAERPKGSFSTLEIQRTEQGDSAMYLCASSPGPYSNQPQHFGDGTRLSIL.

This clone was found once. The chain employs TRBV29-1 and TRBJ2-5; unclear D gene. Germline CDR1 reads SQVTM; CDR2 reads ANQGSEA. V was shortened by 6 bases and J by 0 bases, with 8 bases between the two germline ends. This CDR3 contains 12 residues. CDR3 loop: CSVRLYQETQYF. The CDR3 DNA reads TGCAGCGTCCGACTGTACCAAGAGACCCAGTACTTC.

This clone came up once. V and J are TRBV7-9 and TRBJ1-3; D remains ambiguous. The CDR3 has 13 amino acids. Trimming took off 11 bases at V and 4 bases at J, with 15 bases between the two ends. Germline lookup yields CDR1 SEHNR and CDR2 FQNEAQ (reference sequence). The CDR3 nucleotides read TGTGCCGTCCGGGGAGTGGCCGGAAACACCATATATTTT. Its protein product is CAVRGVAGNTIYF.

The genes are TRBV3-1 (or the pseudogene TRBV3-2) and TRBJ2-5; 12 bases fit TRBD2. After removal of 4 bases from V and 5 bases from J, the junction contained 8 bases not matched to a gene. This CDR3 comprises 16 residues. Germline-derived CDR1 and CDR2 are LGHDT and YNNKEL (reference sequence). The DNA of the CDR3 is TGTGCCAGCAGCCTCTGGACTAGCGGGGTCTCGGAGACCCAGTACTTC. This codes for CASSLWTSGVSETQYF.

V is TRBV28 and J is TRBJ2-5, with TRBD2 matching over 8 bases. J gave up 3 bases and V 3 bases, and 15 bases lay outside the gene matches. The germline CDR1 and CDR2 sequences are MDHEN and SYDVKM. This CDR3 has 18 residues. The CDR3 nucleotides are TGTGCCAGCAGTTTTATACCAGCCAATAGCGGGATGGAAGAGACCCAGTACTTC. Its protein is CASSFIPANSGMEETQYF.

This sequence joins TRBV5-1 and TRBJ2-7, with 7 positions matching TRBD2. V shed 1 base and J 2 bases; nucleotides not matched to a gene: 6. The length of the CDR3 is 15 residues. Germline V gives CDR1 SGHRS, CDR2 YFSETQ. CDR3 sequence: CASSLWSGETYEQYF. CDR3 nucleotides: TGCGCCAGCAGCTTGTGGAGCGGGGAAACCTACGAGCAGTACTTC.

The chain recombines TRBV5-4 with TRBJ2-1; 9 nucleotides line up with TRBD2. The CDR3 has 15 residues. V trimming: 0 bases; J trimming: 8 bases; junction bases outside the gene matches: 6. Germline CDR1 reads SGHNT; CDR2 reads YYREEE (reference sequence). CDR3 nucleotide sequence: TGTGCCAGCAGCTTGGGACTAGCGGAGGTCGATGAGCAGTTCTTC. Its translation: CASSLGLAEVDEQFF.

This sequence joins TRBV7-2 and TRBJ2-3; 8 bases match TRBD2. The CDR3 loop spans 16 amino acids. Germline assignment: CDR1 SGHTA and CDR2 FQGNSA. The J segment lost 1 base and the V segment lost 5 bases, leaving 8 bases of the junction unmatched. CDR3: CASSPLGSGGTDTQYF. CDR3 nucleotide sequence: TGTGCCAGCAGCCCACTGGGTAGCGGGGGCACAGATACGCAGTATTTT.

This clone appeared once. The genes are TRBV2 and TRBJ2-1; 8 bases are a match to TRBD1. The germline gives CDR1 SNHLY, CDR2 FYNNEI. V shed 7 bases, J shed 9 bases, and the junction held 17 bases outside the gene matches. There are 16 residues in the CDR3. DNA for the CDR3: TGTGCCAGCACCCCGGCGTTTGCAGGGGGCTACGGTGAGCAGTTCTTC. This codes for CASTPAFAGGYGEQFF.

This clone was detected only once. The V call is TRBV15, the J call TRBJ2-1, with D maybe TRBD2 (5 bases). V shed 8 bases and J shed 0 bases, with 8 bases lying between them. Germline-derived CDR1 and CDR2 are LNHNV and YYDKDF (reference sequence). CDR3 length equals 13 residues. CDR3: CATGESSYNEQFF. The CDR3 DNA reads TGTGCCACCGGGGAGAGCTCCTACAATGAGCAGTTCTTC.

The genes are TRBV4-2 and TRBJ2-7; 9 positions agree with TRBD2. Trimming removed 3 bases from V and 8 bases from J; junction bases left unmatched: 14. Germline CDR1 reads LGHNA; CDR2 reads YNFKEQ. CDR3 length: 16 residues. CDR3 DNA sequence: TGTGCCAGCAGCCACGGTCCAGCGGGGGGCTTTTTGCAGCAGTACTTC. Amino acids: CASSHGPAGGFLQQYF.

The chain uses TRBV7-9 and TRBJ1-5; D unclear. This CDR3 contains 15 residues. The V end lost 5 bases, the J end lost 2 bases, and 13 bases lay between the germline ends. Looked up from germline, CDR1 is SEHNR and CDR2 is FQNEAQ (reference sequence). The CDR3 nucleotides read TGTGCCAGCAGCGCCATGGGTGGGGGCAATCAGCCCCAGCATTTT. It yields the protein CASSAMGGGNQPQHF. Supplemented by reference TRBV7-9 and TRBJ1-5, the full variable domain reads DTGVSQNPRHKITKRGQNVTFRCDPISEHNRLYWYRQTLGQGPEFLTYFQNEAQLEKSRLLSDRFSAERPKGSFSTLEIQRTEQGDSAMYLCASSAMGGGNQPQHFGDGTRLSIL.

CDR3 nucleotides: TGTGCCATCAGTGAATCACCGGGCCTCAAAGGCGCGGGCGATTCCTACGAGCAGTACTTC. It specifies CAISESPGLKGAGDSYEQYF. The rearrangement uses TRBV10-3 and TRBJ2-7; possibly TRBD2 for D (5 bases). The CDR3 consists of 20 residues. Per the germline V gene, CDR1 is ENHRY and CDR2 is SYGVKD. V lost 3 bases and J 1 base, leaving 28 bases between the germline ends.

The chain employs TRBV19 and TRBJ1-1; TRBD1 is a possible D gene (5 bases). The germline V gene encodes CDR1 LNHDA and CDR2 SQIVND (reference sequence). This CDR3 is built from 16 residues. V gave up 4 bases and J gave up 1 base, with 16 bases separating them. CDR3 region: CASSTLLGQGNTEAFF. The DNA of the CDR3 is TGTGCCAGTAGTACCCTGCTCGGGCAGGGGAACACTGAAGCTTTCTTT.

The genes are TRBV11-3 and TRBJ2-7; D is ambiguous. This CDR3 region has 12 residues. Trimming took off 0 bases at V and 6 bases at J, with 6 bases between the two ends. Germline V gives CDR1 SGHNT, CDR2 YENEEA. The CDR3 loop reads CASSLDNREQYF. DNA of the CDR3: TGTGCCAGCAGCTTAGATAACCGCGAGCAGTACTTC.

The chain employs TRBV11-2 and TRBJ2-3; no definite D call. The CDR3 extends over 15 amino acids. Per the germline V gene, CDR1 is SGHAT and CDR2 is FQNNGV. V lost 5 bases to trimming and J lost 2 bases, with 14 bases between them. DNA of the CDR3: TGTGCCAGCAGCCCCAGTGGTTCCTACACAGATACGCAGTATTTT. As protein: CASSPSGSYTDTQYF.

V usage is TRBV4-2 and J usage is TRBJ2-3, with D perhaps given as TRBD1 or TRBD2 (5 bases each). This CDR3 has 13 amino acids. Germline loops: CDR1 LGHNA, CDR2 YNFKEQ. The V and J ends lost 7 bases and 5 bases respectively, with 13 bases between them. In nucleotides, the CDR3 is TGTGCCAGCACTTGGTCGGGGCGAGATACGCAGTATTTT. This codes for CASTWSGRDTQYF.